This TCR beta chain stems from a study of OX40 agonist ivuxolimab in advanced cancers. CDR3 length: 16 amino acids. The J segment lost 1 base and the V segment lost 3 bases, leaving 7 bases of the junction unmatched. CDR1 and CDR2 from the germline V gene are KGHSH and LQKENI. This clone came up a few times. Method: immunoSEQ multiplex PCR; TCRdb's copy keeps in-frame clones and lacks some. The data show more than 9,500 clones, with 80% to 85% seen just once and roughly 9.4% held by the top ten. This TCR was sampled from an adult with an advanced solid tumor such as melanoma, head and neck, liver or kidney cancer. The V call is TRBV18, the J call TRBJ2-5, with TRBD2 matching over 8 bases. Sequences were derived from CD4+ or CD8+ T cells sorted from blood, sampled in a trial of the OX40 agonist ivuxolimab. The CDR3 DNA follows: TGTGCCAGCTCACCTCCAGGCGGGGGGTCCCAAGAGACCCAGTACTTC. Translated: CASSPPGGGSQETQYF.